Presented here are 9 T cell receptor beta chains from one specimen sequenced in a study of CD8+ T cells in alopecia areata. Following RNA extraction, reverse transcription yielded cDNA that acted as the sequencing template. Method: immunoSEQ multiplex PCR; TCRdb's copy keeps in-frame clones and lacks some. The repertoire includes 100,000 to 150,000 clones, 58% of them detected once, and less than 5.5% sits in the top ten. The source material was CD4+ T cells sorted from blood, sampled at week 0. All receptors come from a human donor with alopecia areata.

In this sample, this clone turned up once. The genes are TRBV5-1 and TRBJ1-2, with D tentatively TRBD1 (5 bases). CDR3 length: 14 residues. Trimming removed 2 bases at V and 4 bases at J, with 12 bases between. In germline, CDR1 is SGHRS, CDR2 YFSETQ. This chain's CDR3 is CASSFGTYSYGYTF. DNA of the CDR3: TGCGCCAGCAGCTTCGGGACCTACTCCTATGGCTACACCTTC.

The chain employs TRBV5-1 and TRBJ2-7; 12 nucleotides agree with TRBD2. The CDR3 extends over 15 amino acids. Trimming at V came to 0 bases and at J to 2 bases, leaving 0 bases not matched to a gene. In germline, CDR1 is SGHRS, CDR2 YFSETQ. Here the CDR3 reads CASSLASGGAYEQYF. In nucleotides, the CDR3 is TGCGCCAGCAGCTTGGCTAGCGGGGGGGCCTACGAGCAGTACTTC.

The CDR3 sequence is CASSGPVSYEQYF. The CDR3 DNA sequence: TGTGCCAGCAGTGGTCCCGTCTCCTACGAGCAGTACTTC. The genes are TRBV27 and TRBJ2-7, with unresolved D. Germline CDR1 reads MNHEY; CDR2 reads SMNVEV (reference sequence). The CDR3 has 13 residues. Trimming removed 5 bases from V and 0 bases from J, with 8 bases in between.

V is TRBV5-1 and J is TRBJ1-2; TRBD1 might be the D (6 bases). Trimming left V 2 bases short and J 0 bases short, with 8 bases between. The CDR3 is 14 residues long. Germline-derived CDR1 and CDR2 are SGHRS and YFSETQ. This CDR3 is CASSLQGSNYGYTF. The DNA for the CDR3 is TGCGCCAGCAGCTTACAGGGTTCTAACTATGGCTACACCTTC.

For this clone: One end of the junction fails to match germline, which may point to a read error. This chain connects TRBV20-1 to TRBJ2-7; D could derive from TRBD1 or TRBD2 (5 bases each). The germline V gene encodes CDR1 DFQATT and CDR2 SNEGSKA (reference sequence). The length of the CDR3 is 10 residues. CDR3 in DNA: TGCAGTGCTACCCGGGACGAATGGTTCTTC. Encoded protein: CSATRDEWFF.

V is TRBV5-4 and J is TRBJ2-5; tentative D call: TRBD2 (5 bases). The CDR3 is 13 residues long. Germline CDR1 reads SGHNT; CDR2 reads YYREEE (reference sequence). Trimming cost V 2 bases and J 5 bases, with 10 bases left between them. CDR3 nucleotide sequence: TGTGCCAGCAGCTTTGAGGGAGTGGAGACCCAGTACTTC. Its protein is CASSFEGVETQYF.

This chain connects TRBV30 to TRBJ1-4; 7 nucleotides align to TRBD1. Losses at the gene ends were 6 bases for V and 11 bases for J; bases not matched to a gene: 9. This CDR3 contains 12 residues. The germline V gene has CDR1 GTSNPN and CDR2 SVGIG (reference sequence). The CDR3 DNA is TGTGCCTGCCGACAGGGCTTGTGGAAACTGTTTTTT. This sequence encodes CACRQGLWKLFF.

V is TRBV2 and J is TRBJ2-7, with 8 bases matching TRBD1. The CDR3 totals 16 residues. Germline loops: CDR1 SNHLY, CDR2 FYNNEI. Unmatched junction bases numbered 6, after V lost 0 bases and J lost 2 bases. CDR3 loop: CASSEAGSGGPYEQYF. CDR3 coding DNA: TGTGCCAGCAGTGAAGCAGGGTCAGGGGGCCCCTACGAGCAGTACTTC.

The rearrangement uses TRBV7-2 and TRBJ1-6; TRBD1 might be the D (6 bases). Trimming removed 5 bases at V and 3 bases at J, with 11 bases between. Germline assignment: CDR1 SGHTA and CDR2 FQGNSA. The CDR3 runs to 15 residues. The CDR3 nucleotides read TGTGCCAGCAGCCTCACGACAGGCTATAATTCACCCCTCCACTTT. It codes for CASSLTTGYNSPLHF. Filled out from reference TRBV7-2 and TRBJ1-6, the complete variable domain reads GAGVSQSPSNKVTEKGKDVELRCDPISGHTALYWYRQSLGQGLEFLIYFQGNSAPDKSGLPSDRFSAERTGGSVSTLTIQRTQQEDSAVYLCASSLTTGYNSPLHFGNGTRLTVT.